Shown below are 23 T cell receptor beta chains from a single sample sequenced in a study of brain T cells in children with intractable seizures. Measured with immunoSEQ multiplex PCR; TCRdb has only the in-frame clones, and not every one. The sample has fewer than 150,000 clones, roughly 94% seen once. The sample here was peripheral blood, taken at surgery. These receptor sequences come from a boy in the first two years of life with hemimegalencephaly and intractable seizures.

The chain recombines TRBV2 with TRBJ2-3; the D gene is possibly TRBD1 (6 bases). Germline V CDR1 and CDR2: SNHLY, FYNNEI. V was shortened by 2 bases and J by 4 bases, with 19 bases between the two germline ends. This CDR3 contains 17 residues. The CDR3, as DNA: TGTGCCAGCAGTGAATTGATGGCGGGTGGGGGCCCAGATACGCAGTATTTT. Translation: CASSELMAGGGPDTQYF. Variable domain in full (rest from reference TRBV2 and TRBJ2-3): EPEVTQTPSHQVTQMGQEVILRCVPISNHLYFYWYRQILGQKVEFLVSFYNNEISEKSEIFDDQFSVERPDGSNFTLKIRSTKLEDSAMYFCASSELMAGGGPDTQYFGPGTRLTVL.

This sequence joins TRBV28 and TRBJ2-7, with D unresolved. This CDR3 contains 10 residues. Germline V lookup: CDR1 MDHEN, CDR2 SYDVKM. V was pared by 5 bases and J by 9 bases, with 8 bases between. The CDR3 coding sequence is TGTGCCAGCAGTGGTAGTTTGCAGTACTTC. Protein product: CASSGSLQYF.

The chain is built from TRBV24-1 and TRBJ1-6, with D unclear. V shed 5 bases and J shed 7 bases, with 5 bases lying between them. CDR3 size: 12 residues. Germline V gives CDR1 KGHDR, CDR2 SFDVKD. CDR3 residues: CATSAGNSPLHF. The CDR3 coding sequence is TGTGCCACCAGTGCTGGGAATTCACCCCTCCACTTT.

The rearrangement joins TRBV9 to TRBJ2-2, with 16 nucleotides matching TRBD2. CDR1 is SGDLS, CDR2 YYNGEE, per germline. The CDR3 is made up of 21 amino acids. After removal of 0 bases from V and 3 bases from J, the junction contained 11 bases not matched to a gene. CDR3 region: CASSVAGGLAGGPRYTGELFF. CDR3 coding DNA: TGTGCCAGCAGCGTAGCCGGGGGACTAGCGGGAGGGCCTCGGTACACCGGGGAGCTGTTTTTT.

The chain recombines TRBV11-2 with TRBJ2-6, with a tentative D call TRBD1 (5 bases). CDR3 length equals 18 residues. The ends were cut back, 5 bases at V and 0 bases at J, with 17 bases in the middle. CDR1 SGHAT and CDR2 FQNNGV come from the germline V gene. In DNA, the CDR3 is TGTGCCAGCAGCGTCACAGGCCTCCTCCTCTCTGGGGCCAACGTCCTGACTTTC. Protein product: CASSVTGLLLSGANVLTF. Looking up the rest from reference TRBV11-2 and TRBJ2-6 gives the full variable domain: EAGVAQSPRYKIIEKRQSVAFWCNPISGHATLYWYQQILGQGPKLLIQFQNNGVVDDSQLPKDRFSAERLKGVDSTLKIQPAKLEDSAVYLCASSVTGLLLSGANVLTFGAGSRLTVL.

This rearrangement joins TRBV4-3 to TRBJ2-1, with D tentatively TRBD2 (6 bases). There are 14 residues in the CDR3. The germline CDR1 and CDR2 sequences are LGHNA and YSLEER. V was shortened by 4 bases and J by 9 bases, with 16 bases between the two germline ends. The CDR3 nucleotides read TGCGCCAGCAGCCCCCACGGGAGTAAAGCTGAGCAGTTCTTC. The encoded protein is CASSPHGSKAEQFF.

CDR3 bases: TGTGCCAGCCGTCCTAATTGGGGACAGTCCTACGAGCAGTACTTC. It translates to CASRPNWGQSYEQYF. The J gene is TRBJ2-7, the V gene TRBV28, with 7 bases matching TRBD1. Germline V CDR1 and CDR2: MDHEN, SYDVKM. The CDR3 spans 15 residues. After removal of 8 bases from V and 1 base from J, the junction contained 11 bases not matched to a gene. Drawing the rest from reference TRBV28 and TRBJ2-7, the complete variable domain is DVKVTQSSRYLVKRTGEKVFLECVQDMDHENMFWYRQDPGLGLRLIYFSYDVKMKEKGDIPEGYSVSREKKERFSLILESASTNQTSMYLCASRPNWGQSYEQYFGPGTRLTVT.

The CDR3 DNA reads TGTGCCAGCAGCTCGGGAGGCGGCCCCGAAAAACTGTTTTTT. Protein sequence: CASSSGGGPEKLFF. The chain couples TRBV5-4 to TRBJ1-4; no reliable D call. This CDR3 region has 14 residues. The germline CDR1 and CDR2 sequences are SGHNT and YYREEE (reference sequence). With 3 bases removed from V and 8 bases from J, the gap between germline ends came to 14 bases.

The chain recombines TRBV6-5 with TRBJ2-3, with D possibly being TRBD1 or TRBD2 (5 bases each). Germline values: CDR1 MNHEY, CDR2 SVGAGI. V dropped 3 bases and J dropped 8 bases, with 6 bases sitting between them. The CDR3 length is 11 residues. The CDR3 is CASSYGGTQYF. The CDR3 DNA reads as TGTGCCAGCAGTTATGGGGGTACGCAGTATTTT.

The rearrangement joins TRBV5-8 to TRBJ2-3, with 8 positions matching TRBD2. V was clipped by 5 bases and J by 1 base; unmatched bases: 0. This CDR3 is built from 13 residues. The V gene's germline CDR1 is SGHTS and CDR2 YDEGEE. CDR3 in amino acids: CASRTSGTDTQYF. Here the CDR3 DNA reads TGTGCCAGCAGGACTAGCGGCACAGATACGCAGTATTTT.

V usage is TRBV3-1 (or the pseudogene TRBV3-2) and J usage is TRBJ2-1; the D is unclear. This CDR3 comprises 12 residues. V gave up 1 base and J gave up 7 bases, with 5 bases separating them. Germline loops: CDR1 LGHDT, CDR2 YNNKEL (reference sequence). CDR3 in amino acids: CASSQAANEQFF. CDR3 sequence (DNA): TGTGCCAGCAGCCAAGCGGCAAATGAGCAGTTCTTC.

The chain recombines TRBV4-1 with TRBJ1-3; D uncertain. The V and J ends lost 4 bases and 5 bases respectively, with 9 bases between them. The germline V gene encodes CDR1 MGHRA and CDR2 YSYEKL. This CDR3 region has 13 residues. CDR3 bases: TGCGCCAGCAGCCCCCCGCGACGAAACACCATATATTTT. Translating gives CASSPPRRNTIYF.

V and J are TRBV2 and TRBJ1-1, with D unresolved. Trimming stripped 6 bases from V and 4 bases from J, with 18 bases between. The V gene's germline CDR1 is SNHLY and CDR2 FYNNEI. CDR3 size: 15 residues. CDR3 DNA sequence: TGTGCCAGCAGAATGGGGTTCCTCGGCGGCACTGAAGCTTTCTTT. It encodes CASRMGFLGGTEAFF.

J is TRBJ1-1 and V is TRBV4-1; 8 positions agree with TRBD1. J was trimmed by 5 bases and V by 3 bases; bases with no gene match: 8. CDR1 and CDR2 from the germline V gene are MGHRA and YSYEKL. The CDR3 is 15 residues long. In DNA form, the CDR3 reads TGCGCCAGCAGCCATACGGACAGGGAGGGGACTGAAGCTTTCTTT. Its protein is CASSHTDREGTEAFF.

The chain has TRBV10-3 and TRBJ1-2; 8 nucleotides agree with TRBD1. V gave up 7 bases and J gave up 4 bases; unmatched junction bases: 11. The CDR3 has 15 amino acids. Germline CDR1 is ENHRY and CDR2 is SYGVKD. Here the CDR3 DNA reads TGTGCCATCACCCCGACAGGGGCGGCCCCCTATGGCTACACCTTC. Residues: CAITPTGAAPYGYTF.

V usage is TRBV4-3 and J usage is TRBJ1-2; maybe TRBD1 (5 bases). Germline V lookup: CDR1 LGHNA, CDR2 YSLEER. The length of the CDR3 is 15 residues. The V end lost 3 bases, the J end lost 3 bases, and 14 bases lay between the germline ends. In nucleotides, the CDR3 is TGCGCCAGCAGCCACGCACGCGGGGGTTACTATGGCTACACCTTC. Encoded protein: CASSHARGGYYGYTF.

The rearrangement joins TRBV11-3 to TRBJ2-5; D gene ambiguous. The CDR3 has 16 amino acids. In germline, CDR1 is SGHNT, CDR2 YENEEA. V lost 1 base, J lost 0 bases, and 12 bases lay in between. CDR3 sequence: CASSLAENTYQETQYF. CDR3 DNA sequence: TGTGCCAGCAGCTTAGCAGAAAATACGTACCAAGAGACCCAGTACTTC.

The chain couples TRBV6-2 or TRBV6-3 to TRBJ2-5; 16 positions match TRBD2. The CDR3 loop spans 14 amino acids. Germline lookup yields CDR1 MNHEY and CDR2 SVGEGT. Unmatched junction bases numbered 4, after V lost 6 bases and J lost 9 bases. The DNA of the CDR3 is TGTGCCAGCAGCCCTGGGACTAGCGGGGGGGCCCAGTACTTC. It encodes CASSPGTSGGAQYF.

V usage is TRBV11-3 and J usage is TRBJ2-7; D assignment may be TRBD1 or TRBD2 (6 bases each). Germline V CDR1 and CDR2: SGHNT, YENEEA. The germline V and J ends were trimmed by 1 base and 2 bases, with 12 bases remaining between them. The CDR3 is 15 amino acids. CDR3 sequence reads: CASSLGRGQAYEQYF. Here the CDR3 DNA reads TGTGCCAGCAGCTTAGGGAGGGGACAAGCCTACGAGCAGTACTTC.

DNA of the CDR3: TGTGCCAGCAGCCAGCCCGACTACAATGAGCAGTTCTTC. Translation: CASSQPDYNEQFF. The J gene is TRBJ2-1, the V gene TRBV13; D remains unclear. The CDR3 is 13 amino acids. From germline, CDR1 is PRHDT and CDR2 FYEKMQ (reference sequence). Trimming removed 5 bases at V and 3 bases at J, with 8 bases between.

The chain couples TRBV28 to TRBJ2-7; D is uncertain. Germline CDR1 is MDHEN and CDR2 is SYDVKM. V lost 6 bases, J lost 3 bases, and 15 bases lay in between. This CDR3 region has 14 residues. CDR3 loop: CASRPGREVYEQYF. Here the CDR3 DNA reads TGTGCCAGCAGACCCGGGCGTGAGGTCTACGAGCAGTACTTC.

The J gene is TRBJ2-1, the V gene TRBV5-1; 10 nucleotides match TRBD2. The V segment lost 4 bases and the J segment 9 bases; nucleotides outside the gene matches: 13. Germline CDR1 is SGHRS and CDR2 is YFSETQ. CDR3 length: 16 amino acids. The CDR3 DNA reads as TGCGCCAGCAGCGGCGGACTAGCGGCGAGCGGTGGTGAGCAGTTCTTC. Amino acid sequence: CASSGGLAASGGEQFF.

The chain is built from TRBV2 and TRBJ2-1; the match to TRBD2 covers 9 bases. This CDR3 has 15 residues. Germline V gene sequence: CDR1 SNHLY, CDR2 FYNNEI. The junction had 7 bases not matched to a gene; V was cut back by 4 bases and J by 6 bases. CDR3 DNA: TGTGCCAGCAGTGGGGCTAGCGGGACGATCAATGAGCAGTTCTTC. As protein: CASSGASGTINEQFF.